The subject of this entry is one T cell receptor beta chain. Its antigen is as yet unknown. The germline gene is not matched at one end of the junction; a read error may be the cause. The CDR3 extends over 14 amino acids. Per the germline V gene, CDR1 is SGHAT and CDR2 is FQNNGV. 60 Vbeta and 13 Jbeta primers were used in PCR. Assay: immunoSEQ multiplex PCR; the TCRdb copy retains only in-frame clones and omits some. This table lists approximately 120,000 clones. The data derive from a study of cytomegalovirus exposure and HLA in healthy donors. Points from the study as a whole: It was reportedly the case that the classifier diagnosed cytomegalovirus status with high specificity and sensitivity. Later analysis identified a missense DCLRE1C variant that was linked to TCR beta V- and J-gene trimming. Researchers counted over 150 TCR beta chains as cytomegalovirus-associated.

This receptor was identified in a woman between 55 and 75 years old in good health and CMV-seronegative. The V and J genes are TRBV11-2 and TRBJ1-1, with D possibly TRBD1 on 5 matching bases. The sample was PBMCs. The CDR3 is CANSYSGGNTEAFF. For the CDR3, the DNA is TGTGCCAACAGCTACTCGGGGGGGAACACTGAAGCTTTCTTT.